The 23 T cell receptor beta chains listed next were all sequenced from one sample in a study of blood T cells in healthy people across ages. With a J-beta primer mix and a sample-barcoded 5' primer, a second PCR ran about 7 to 12 cycles. One entry per CDR3 protein results from TCRdb running MiXCR on the 5' RACE reads. The repertoire holds about 1.4 million distinct CDR3 sequences, with around 59% as singletons. The sample comprised blood. The receptors originated from a man between 18 and 29 years old in good health.

This chain joins TRBV29-1 and TRBJ2-7; D remains unclear. Germline CDR1 is SQVTM and CDR2 is ANQGSEA. This CDR3 region has 14 residues. The ends were cut back, 7 bases at V and 3 bases at J, with 19 bases in the middle. The CDR3 DNA is TGCAGCGCCCTCAAGGTCGTAGGAAACTACGAGCAGTACTTC. Translating gives CSALKVVGNYEQYF.

A few counts support this clonotype. The chain combines TRBV29-1 with TRBJ1-1; 9 bases are shared with TRBD1. J gave up 1 base and V 5 bases, and 11 bases lay outside the gene matches. CDR3 length: 16 residues. Germline V gene lookup returns CDR1 SQVTM and CDR2 ANQGSEA. The CDR3 bases are TGCAGCGTTTATTTGGGGACAGGGAATCGGAACACTGAAGCTTTCTTT. Its translation: CSVYLGTGNRNTEAFF.

The V and J genes are TRBV20-1 and TRBJ2-7; the match to TRBD1 covers 10 bases. Germline V CDR1 and CDR2: DFQATT, SNEGSKA (reference sequence). After removal of 6 bases from V and 5 bases from J, the junction contained 7 bases not matched to a gene. This CDR3 has 13 residues. The CDR3 protein is CSAGTGVYDEQYF. In DNA form, the CDR3 reads TGCAGTGCGGGGACAGGGGTGTACGACGAGCAGTACTTC.

This sequence joins TRBV4-1 and TRBJ2-7; D uncertain. CDR1 and CDR2 from the germline V gene are MGHRA and YSYEKL. The germline V and J ends were trimmed by 0 bases and 6 bases, with 9 bases remaining between them. The CDR3 spans 13 residues. The CDR3, as DNA: TGCGCCAGCAGCCAAGATCGGAGCTCCGAGCAGTACTTC. Translated: CASSQDRSSEQYF.

This clonotype was picked up one time. The chain employs TRBV24-1 and TRBJ1-2; possible D gene TRBD1, 5 bases. The V and J ends lost 3 bases and 4 bases respectively, with 11 bases between them. CDR3 length equals 14 residues. Germline V gene sequence: CDR1 KGHDR, CDR2 SFDVKD. CDR3 region: CATSDAPGFYGYTF. CDR3 coding DNA: TGTGCCACCAGTGATGCCCCAGGGTTCTATGGCTACACCTTC.

As for this clonotype: One end of the junction is discordant with germline, which a read error may explain. The chain employs TRBV28 and TRBJ2-1; a possible D gene is TRBD1 (5 bases). Germline V CDR1 and CDR2: MDHEN, SYDVKM. The CDR3 totals 15 residues. The CDR3 spells CASSPQGNHYDEQFF. In DNA form, the CDR3 reads TGTGCCAGCAGCCCCCAGGGAAACCACTACGATGAGCAGTTCTTC. The full variable domain, completed using reference TRBV28 and TRBJ2-1, is DVKVTQSSRYLVKRTGEKVFLECVQDMDHENMFWYRQDPGLGLRLIYFSYDVKMKEKGDIPEGYSVSREKKERFSLILESASTNQTSMYLCASSPQGNHYDEQFFGPGTRLTVL.

A few counts support this clonotype. V gene TRBV7-2 combines with J gene TRBJ2-3, with 13 bases fitting TRBD2. The CDR3 loop spans 17 amino acids. Trimming removed 3 bases from V and 4 bases from J; junction bases left unmatched: 7. Looked up from germline, CDR1 is SGHTA and CDR2 is FQGNSA. CDR3 sequence reads: CASSLEWTSGGSDTQYF. The CDR3 nucleotides read TGTGCCAGCAGCTTGGAATGGACTAGCGGGGGATCAGATACGCAGTATTTT.

This clonotype was seen only a few times. V gene TRBV11-2 combines with J gene TRBJ2-3, with 10 bases aligning to TRBD2. Germline V gene sequence: CDR1 SGHAT, CDR2 FQNNGV. The CDR3 runs to 14 residues. The V gene end was trimmed by 5 bases and the J gene end by 4 bases; junction bases not matched to a gene: 3. The CDR3 nucleotides are TGTGCCAGCAGCCATGGGACTAGCGCAGATACGCAGTATTTT. The encoded protein is CASSHGTSADTQYF. Using reference TRBV11-2 and TRBJ2-3 for the parts outside the CDR3, the full variable domain is EAGVAQSPRYKIIEKRQSVAFWCNPISGHATLYWYQQILGQGPKLLIQFQNNGVVDDSQLPKDRFSAERLKGVDSTLKIQPAKLEDSAVYLCASSHGTSADTQYFGPGTRLTVL.

The chain joins TRBV7-9 to TRBJ1-4; a weak D match, TRBD1 (6 bases). Looked up from germline, CDR1 is SEHNR and CDR2 is FQNEAQ (reference sequence). V gave up 8 bases and J gave up 8 bases, with 18 bases separating them. The CDR3 is 14 residues long. CDR3 loop: CASGQTAGLEKLFF. For the CDR3, the DNA is TGTGCCAGCGGACAGACGGCGGGTCTAGAAAAACTGTTTTTT.

J is TRBJ2-1 and V is TRBV12-3 or TRBV12-4; possible D gene TRBD2, 5 bases. This CDR3 has 13 amino acids. Trimming shortened V by 6 bases and J by 10 bases, and 16 bases separated the two germline ends. The CDR3 DNA sequence: TGTGCCAGCAGCCAGACATCAACGGGGGAGCAGTTCTTC. It specifies CASSQTSTGEQFF.

V usage is TRBV3-1 and J usage is TRBJ2-5, with unresolved D. Trimming shortened V by 8 bases and J by 7 bases, and 20 bases separated the two germline ends. Germline loops: CDR1 LGHDT, CDR2 YNNKEL (reference sequence). The CDR3 extends over 14 amino acids. The CDR3 protein is CASGLAQSEGTQYF. Here the CDR3 DNA reads TGTGCCAGCGGGTTGGCCCAGAGTGAAGGGACCCAGTACTTC.

This clonotype was observed a few times. J is TRBJ2-7 and V is TRBV7-2; D uncertain. In germline, CDR1 is SGHTA, CDR2 FQGNSA. The V end was cut by 0 bases, the J end by 3 bases, with 12 bases between. The CDR3 totals 15 residues. Written as DNA, the CDR3 is TGTGCCAGCAGCTTAGCGGAGCAGGTGCTCTACGAGCAGTACTTC. This sequence encodes CASSLAEQVLYEQYF.

V and J are TRBV4-1 and TRBJ1-1; the D gene is possibly TRBD1 (5 bases). The germline V and J ends were trimmed by 1 base and 7 bases, with 19 bases remaining between them. This CDR3 region has 16 residues. Germline V gene lookup returns CDR1 MGHRA and CDR2 YSYEKL. The CDR3 here is CASSQGVRASRDEAFF. CDR3 in DNA: TGCGCCAGCAGCCAAGGAGTCCGAGCCTCCAGGGATGAAGCTTTCTTT.

The chain combines TRBV21-1 with TRBJ2-5; the table's D gene call, TRBD1, was not cross checked with the DNA. TRBV21-1 is a recognized pseudogene. The CDR3 runs 13 residues. The CDR3 coding sequence is TGTGCCAGCAACGGGACCCTTCAAGAGACCCAGTACTTC. It codes for CASNGTLQETQYF.

V is TRBV24-1 and J is TRBJ2-5; D ambiguous. From germline, CDR1 is KGHDR and CDR2 SFDVKD. V lost 11 bases and J 5 bases, leaving 8 bases between the germline ends. The length of the CDR3 is 10 residues. CDR3: CAIMPETQYF. As DNA, the CDR3 is TGTGCCATCATGCCGGAGACCCAGTACTTC.

This clonotype appeared a few times. The V call is TRBV7-9, the J call TRBJ2-7; 7 bases align to TRBD1. The CDR3 is 16 amino acids. CDR1 and CDR2 (germline): SEHNR, FQNEAQ (reference sequence). V trimming: 4 bases; J trimming: 1 base; junction bases outside the gene matches: 10. The CDR3 region is CASSSLRGTESYEQYF. In nucleotides, the CDR3 is TGTGCCAGCAGCTCCCTGAGGGGGACAGAGTCCTACGAGCAGTACTTC.

This clonotype showed up just a few times. The chain couples TRBV7-2 to TRBJ1-2; D gene unclear. CDR3 length: 17 amino acids. The germline CDR1 and CDR2 sequences are SGHTA and FQGNSA. V was trimmed by 1 base and J by 5 bases, leaving 20 bases between them. CDR3 sequence reads: CASSLVPQRSGWYGYTF. CDR3 nucleotide sequence: TGTGCCAGCAGCTTAGTACCACAGCGAAGTGGGTGGTATGGCTACACCTTC.

The genes are TRBV4-2 and TRBJ2-7; 8 nucleotides agree with TRBD2. The ends lost 2 bases at V and 4 bases at J; junction bases unmatched: 10. The germline V gene has CDR1 LGHNA and CDR2 YNFKEQ. This CDR3 spans 16 amino acids. As DNA, the CDR3 is TGTGCCAGCAGCCAATACCTTCGAGCGGGAGTGTACGAGCAGTACTTC. Translating gives CASSQYLRAGVYEQYF.

J is TRBJ1-2 and V is TRBV6-6; 7 nucleotides line up with TRBD1. The junction had 8 bases not matched to a gene; V was cut back by 6 bases and J by 4 bases. This CDR3 has 14 amino acids. Germline assignment: CDR1 MNHNY and CDR2 SVGAGI (reference sequence). CDR3 sequence reads: CASRSTAGGYGYTF. The CDR3, as DNA: TGTGCCAGCAGATCTACCGCAGGGGGCTATGGCTACACCTTC.

This clonotype was detected once. The CDR3 reads CASSHGQTLNEQFF. CDR3 nucleotides: TGTGCCAGTAGCCATGGACAGACCCTCAATGAGCAGTTCTTC. The V call is TRBV19, the J call TRBJ2-1, with a possible D match to TRBD1 (6 bases). The CDR3 contains 14 residues. From germline, CDR1 is LNHDA and CDR2 SQIVND (reference sequence). Trimming stripped 6 bases from V and 6 bases from J, with 15 bases between.

V gene TRBV6-6 combines with J gene TRBJ2-2; D not certain. The germline V and J ends were trimmed by 0 bases and 6 bases, with 11 bases remaining between them. The germline V gene has CDR1 MNHNY and CDR2 SVGAGI (reference sequence). The CDR3 covers 15 residues. Here the CDR3 DNA reads TGTGCCAGCAGTTACTCGACTGTGGGCCCCGGGGAGCTGTTTTTT. Translated, it gives CASSYSTVGPGELFF.

The V and J genes are TRBV7-2 and TRBJ2-5; D is tentatively TRBD1 or TRBD2 (5 bases each). The V end lost 0 bases, the J end lost 3 bases, and 11 bases lay between the germline ends. Germline loops: CDR1 SGHTA, CDR2 FQGNSA. CDR3 length: 15 amino acids. The CDR3 coding sequence is TGTGCCAGCAGCTTAGCGGGGGTACTAGAAGAGACCCAGTACTTC. The encoded protein is CASSLAGVLEETQYF.

This clonotype appeared a few times. The V call is TRBV7-2, the J call TRBJ2-4, with D maybe TRBD2 (5 bases). With 6 bases removed from V and 6 bases from J, the gap between germline ends came to 15 bases. Germline V gives CDR1 SGHTA, CDR2 FQGNSA. This CDR3 comprises 14 residues. The CDR3 DNA reads TGTGCCAGCAGTTACTCGGGCGAGGGAAACATTCAGTACTTC. Translated: CASSYSGEGNIQYF.